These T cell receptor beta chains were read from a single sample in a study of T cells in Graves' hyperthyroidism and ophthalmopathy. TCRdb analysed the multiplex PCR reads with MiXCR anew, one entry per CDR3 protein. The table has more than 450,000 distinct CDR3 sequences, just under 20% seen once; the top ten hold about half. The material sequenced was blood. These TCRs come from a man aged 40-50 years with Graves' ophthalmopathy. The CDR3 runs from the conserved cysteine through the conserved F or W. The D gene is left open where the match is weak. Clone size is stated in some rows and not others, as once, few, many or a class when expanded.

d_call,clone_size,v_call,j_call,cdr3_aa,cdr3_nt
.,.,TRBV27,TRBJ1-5,CASSPGPSYQPQHF,TGTGCCAGCAGTCCGGGCCCAAGTTATCAGCCCCAGCATTTT
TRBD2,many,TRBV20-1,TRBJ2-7,CSAREGGGSYEQYF,TGCAGTGCTAGAGAGGGGGGGGGGTCCTACGAGCAGTACTTC
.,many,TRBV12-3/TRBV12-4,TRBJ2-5,CASSSLLHMGGVETQYF,TGTGCCAGCAGTTCCCTCCTTCACATGGGGGGTGTGGAGACCCAGTACTTC
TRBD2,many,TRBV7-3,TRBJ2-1,CASSPGGLAGNNEQFF,TGTGCCAGCAGCCCCGGTGGACTAGCGGGTAACAATGAGCAGTTCTTC
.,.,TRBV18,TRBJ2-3,CASSPPERDTQYF,TGTGCCAGCTCACCACCGGAAAGAGATACGCAGTATTTT
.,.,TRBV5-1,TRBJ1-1,CASRGNGAEAFF,TGCGCCAGCAGGGGGAATGGGGCTGAAGCTTTCTTT
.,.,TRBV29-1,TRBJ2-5,CSVERGQETQYF,TGCAGCGTTGAGCGGGGCCAAGAGACCCAGTACTTC
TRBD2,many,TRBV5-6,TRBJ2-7,CASSPGGGGTYEQYF,TGTGCCAGCAGCCCCGGGGGGGGAGGGACCTACGAGCAGTACTTC
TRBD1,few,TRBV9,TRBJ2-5,CASNFRDRGQKTQYF,TGTGCCAGCAACTTCCGGGACAGGGGGCAAAAGACCCAGTACTTC
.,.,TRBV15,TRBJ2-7,CATSRDRRGYEQYF,TGTGCCACCAGCAGAGATCGGCGGGGATACGAGCAGTACTTC
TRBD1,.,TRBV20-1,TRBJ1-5,CSARHGTDSNQPQHF,TGCAGTGCTAGACACGGGACAGATAGCAATCAGCCCCAGCATTTT
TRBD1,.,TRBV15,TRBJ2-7,CATSTAGQGENEQYF,TGTGCCACCAGCACCGCGGGACAGGGTGAGAACGAGCAGTACTTC
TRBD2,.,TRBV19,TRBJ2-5,CASSKTSGRWETQYF,TGTGCCAGTAGTAAAACTAGCGGGAGATGGGAGACCCAGTACTTC
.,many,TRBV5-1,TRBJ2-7,CASSLGGPYEQYF,TGCGCCAGCAGCTTGGGAGGTCCCTACGAGCAGTACTTC
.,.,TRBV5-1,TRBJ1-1,CASSLGNGGLTEAFF,TGCGCCAGCAGCTTGGGGAATGGGGGCCTAACTGAAGCTTTCTTT
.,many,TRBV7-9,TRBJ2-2,CASSFARPGELFF,TGTGCCAGCAGCTTTGCCCGGCCCGGGGAGCTGTTTTTT
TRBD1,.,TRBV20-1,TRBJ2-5,CSGVEQGETQYF,TGCAGTGGGGTGGAACAGGGGGAGACCCAGTACTTC
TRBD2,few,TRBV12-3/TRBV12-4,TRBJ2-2,CASSLAGGGSGELFF,TGTGCCAGCAGTTTAGCGGGGGGGGGGTCCGGGGAGCTGTTTTTT
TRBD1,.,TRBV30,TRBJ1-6,CAWRAGGFSPLHF,TGTGCCTGGAGGGCAGGGGGCTTTTCACCCCTCCACTTT
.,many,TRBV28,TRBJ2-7,CASSTTVYEQYF,TGTGCCAGCAGCACAACTGTCTACGAGCAGTACTTC